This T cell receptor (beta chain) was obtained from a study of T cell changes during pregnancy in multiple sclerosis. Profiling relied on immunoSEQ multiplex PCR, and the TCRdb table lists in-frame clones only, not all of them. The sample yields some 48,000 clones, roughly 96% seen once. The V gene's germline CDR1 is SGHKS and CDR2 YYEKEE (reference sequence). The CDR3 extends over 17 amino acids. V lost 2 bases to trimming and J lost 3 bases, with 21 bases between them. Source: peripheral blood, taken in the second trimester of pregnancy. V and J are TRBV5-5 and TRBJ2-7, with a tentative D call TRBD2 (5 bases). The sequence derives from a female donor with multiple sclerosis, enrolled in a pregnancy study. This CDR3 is CASSLGQPGRVGYEQYF. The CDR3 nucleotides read TGTGCCAGCAGCTTAGGCCAACCGGGAAGGGTGGGCTACGAGCAGTACTTC.